This T cell receptor (beta chain) was identified in a study of T-cell memory formation after mild COVID-19. By its share, this clonotype is medium-sized. TCRdb itself ran the 5' RACE reads through MiXCR, one entry per CDR3 protein. The sample lists 70,000 to 100,000 distinct CDR3 sequences; more than 12% were seen once. V gave up 4 bases and J gave up 6 bases; unmatched junction bases: 5. Germline V CDR1 and CDR2: SGHTA, FQGTGA. The CDR3 has 13 amino acids. The receptor's source is a man younger than 35 who had mild COVID-19 (a few samples of this study predate the infection). Cell type and time point are not known. Sequences were obtained from PBMCs or a T cell subset sorted from them (not recorded which). The V and J genes are TRBV7-3 and TRBJ1-1, with 7 bases aligning to TRBD1. CDR3 region: CASSWYRGSEAFF. The CDR3 region has the DNA TGTGCCAGCAGCTGGTACAGGGGATCTGAAGCTTTCTTT.